The rows below give T cell receptor beta chains drawn from one sample of a study of CD8 T cells in Susac syndrome. TCRdb reprocessed the immunoSEQ multiplex PCR reads with MiXCR, giving one entry per CDR3 protein. The data hold some 170,000 distinct CDR3 sequences, with 94% observed a single time. The source material was CD4+ T cells from PBMCs. The receptors were gathered from a human donor with multiple sclerosis. CDR3s include the opening cysteine and the closing phenylalanine or tryptophan. D genes are given only for firm matches. Only part of the rows carry a size: once, few, many, or a class if the clone is expanded.

-	TRBV5-1	-	TRBJ1-1	TGCGCCAGCAGTAAGGGGTTTGGAGCTGAAGCTTTCTTT	CASSKGFGAEAFF
-	TRBV29-1	-	TRBJ2-1	TGCAGCGTTGAAGACAGGAATGAGCAGTTCTTC	CSVEDRNEQFF
-	TRBV20-1	once	TRBJ2-2	TGCAGTGCTAATATCGGAATAGGCACCGGGGAGCTGTTTTTT	CSANIGIGTGELFF
-	TRBV6-5	-	TRBJ1-5	TGTGCCAGCAGTTACTCCCACGTAGGGAATCAGCCCCAGCATTTT	CASSYSHVGNQPQHF
-	TRBV29-1	-	TRBJ1-1	TGCAGCGTCGTGCGACAGACGGTCAACACTGAAGCTTTCTTT	CSVVRQTVNTEAFF
-	TRBV4-2	-	TRBJ1-2	TGTGCCAGCAGCCAACTGACCCCCATCTCCGATGGCTACACCTTC	CASSQLTPISDGYTF
-	TRBV28	-	TRBJ2-7	TGTGCCAGCTCACTCCCGGTCACCTACGAGCAGTACTTC	CASSLPVTYEQYF
-	TRBV7-9	-	TRBJ1-1	TGTGCCAGCATCACATCCCCCCGGGTAGAAGCTTTCTTT	CASITSPRVEAFF
-	TRBV30	-	TRBJ1-3	TGTGCCTTACGGTCCGGAAACACCATATATTTT	CALRSGNTIYF
-	TRBV3-1	-	TRBJ2-3	TGTGCCAGCAGCCAGACTAGCACAGATACGCAGTATTTT	CASSQTSTDTQYF
-	TRBV28	-	TRBJ2-5	TGTGCCAGCAAGGCGGCGGGGCAAGAGACCCAGTACTTC	CASKAAGQETQYF
-	TRBV12-3/TRBV12-4	-	TRBJ1-5	TGTGCCAGCAGTCCCGGACCTTTGGGGCCCCAGCATTTT	CASSPGPLGPQHF
TRBD1	TRBV18	once	TRBJ1-2	TGTGCCAGCTCTCGAGACAGGGGTCTGGACGGCTACACCTTC	CASSRDRGLDGYTF
-	TRBV3-1	-	TRBJ1-1	TGTGCCAGCAGCCAAGGTGGCGTTCCTGAAGCTTTCTTT	CASSQGGVPEAFF
-	TRBV30	-	TRBJ1-1	TGTGCCTGGAGTAGGCGGGAATTCACTGAAGCTTTCTTT	CAWSRREFTEAFF